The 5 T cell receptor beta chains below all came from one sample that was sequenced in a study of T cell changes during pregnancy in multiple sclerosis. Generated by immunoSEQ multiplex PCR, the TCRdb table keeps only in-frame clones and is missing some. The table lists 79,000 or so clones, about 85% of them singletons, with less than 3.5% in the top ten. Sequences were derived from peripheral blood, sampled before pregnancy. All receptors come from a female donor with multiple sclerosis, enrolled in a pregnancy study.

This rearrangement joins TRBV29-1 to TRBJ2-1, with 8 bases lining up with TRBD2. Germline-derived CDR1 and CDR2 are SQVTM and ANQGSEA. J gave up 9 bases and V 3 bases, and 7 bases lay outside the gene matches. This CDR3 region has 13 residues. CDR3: CSVESGSLSEQFF. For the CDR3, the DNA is TGCAGCGTTGAGAGCGGGAGTTTGAGTGAGCAGTTCTTC.

CDR3 amino acids: CSVGSETQYF. DNA of the CDR3: TGCAGCGTTGGTTCGGAGACCCAGTACTTC. The V and J genes are TRBV29-1 and TRBJ2-5; D gene unclear. There are 10 residues in the CDR3. From germline, CDR1 is SQVTM and CDR2 ANQGSEA. Trimming cost V 4 bases and J 5 bases, with 5 bases left between them.

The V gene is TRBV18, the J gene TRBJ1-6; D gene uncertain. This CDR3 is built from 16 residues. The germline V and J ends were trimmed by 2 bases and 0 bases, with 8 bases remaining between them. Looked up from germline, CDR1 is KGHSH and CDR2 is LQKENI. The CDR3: CASSPVADSYNSPLHF. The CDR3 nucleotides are TGTGCCAGCTCACCAGTCGCGGACTCCTATAATTCACCCCTCCACTTT.

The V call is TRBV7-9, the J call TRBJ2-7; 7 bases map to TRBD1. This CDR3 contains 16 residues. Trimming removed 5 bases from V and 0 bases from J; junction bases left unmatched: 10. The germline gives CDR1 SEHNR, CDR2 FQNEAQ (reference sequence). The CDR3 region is CASSLRQGKSSYEQYF. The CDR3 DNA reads TGTGCCAGCAGCCTTAGACAGGGAAAGAGCTCCTACGAGCAGTACTTC.

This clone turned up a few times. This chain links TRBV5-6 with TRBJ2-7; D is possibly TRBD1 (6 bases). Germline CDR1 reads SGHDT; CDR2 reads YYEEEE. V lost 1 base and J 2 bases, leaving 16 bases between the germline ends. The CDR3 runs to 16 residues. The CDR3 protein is CASSLFDRPLTYEQYF. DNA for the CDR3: TGTGCCAGCAGCTTGTTCGACAGGCCCCTAACCTACGAGCAGTACTTC.